The 16 T cell receptor beta chains presented below share a single source sample, sequenced in a study of T cell responses to AZD1222 COVID-19 vaccine. The repertoire was sequenced with immunoSEQ multiplex PCR; TCRdb's copy has only in-frame clones and lacks some. This sample has under 130,000 clones; 88% occur once, and the top ten carry 2% to 3%. Sequencing used peripheral blood, obtained on day 0 of AZD1222 vaccination. These receptors were obtained from an adult in good health.

The chain couples TRBV27 to TRBJ2-7; D possibly corresponds to TRBD1 (7 bases). The CDR3 is made up of 14 amino acids. V lost 2 bases and J lost 2, with 10 bases in between. The germline gives CDR1 MNHEY, CDR2 SMNVEV (reference sequence). The CDR3 sequence is CASSLAGQPYEQYF. CDR3 in DNA: TGTGCCAGCAGTTTAGCGGGACAGCCCTACGAGCAGTACTTC.

The rearrangement uses TRBV19 and TRBJ1-2; a possible D gene is TRBD1 (6 bases). Germline CDR1 LNHDA, CDR2 SQIVND (reference sequence). The CDR3 totals 14 residues. The germline V and J ends were trimmed by 6 bases and 6 bases, with 17 bases remaining between them. In nucleotides, the CDR3 is TGTGCCAGTAGGCAAACTAACAGGGCTCATGGCTACACCTTC. Translation gives CASRQTNRAHGYTF.

This sequence joins TRBV6-5 and TRBJ2-7, with 11 bases aligning to TRBD2. Germline V lookup: CDR1 MNHEY, CDR2 SVGAGI. The CDR3 length is 16 residues. The V segment lost 4 bases and the J segment 4 bases; nucleotides outside the gene matches: 9. The CDR3 sequence: CASSSSLAGGRYEQYF. In nucleotides, the CDR3 is TGTGCCAGCAGTTCCAGCTTAGCGGGGGGGCGATACGAGCAGTACTTC.

The V gene is TRBV14, the J gene TRBJ2-7; D possibly corresponds to TRBD1 (6 bases). The germline V gene has CDR1 SGHDN and CDR2 FVKESK. This CDR3 has 14 amino acids. V was clipped by 2 bases and J by 4 bases, with 12 bases between them. The CDR3 loop reads CASSQRDKLYEQYF. The CDR3 DNA reads TGTGCCAGCAGCCAACGGGACAAACTATACGAGCAGTACTTC.

The chain employs TRBV2 and TRBJ2-7; D gene ambiguous. CDR1 is SNHLY, CDR2 FYNNEI, per germline. Trimming pared 2 bases from V and 6 bases from J, leaving 11 bases between. The CDR3 totals 13 residues. CDR3 residues: CASSEWPLGEQYF. Written as DNA, the CDR3 is TGTGCCAGCAGTGAATGGCCACTTGGCGAGCAGTACTTC. Together with reference TRBV2 and TRBJ2-7, the CDR3 gives the full variable domain: EPEVTQTPSHQVTQMGQEVILRCVPISNHLYFYWYRQILGQKVEFLVSFYNNEISEKSEIFDDQFSVERPDGSNFTLKIRSTKLEDSAMYFCASSEWPLGEQYFGPGTRLTVT.

The chain carries TRBV5-1 and TRBJ2-7; 8 nucleotides line up with TRBD1. J lost 3 bases, V lost 0 bases, and 11 bases had no gene match. The CDR3 contains 17 residues. CDR1 and CDR2 from the germline V gene are SGHRS and YFSETQ. CDR3 nucleotides: TGCGCCAGCAGCTTGGGGTTGGTGGGGACAGGACTCTACGAGCAGTACTTC. Its translation: CASSLGLVGTGLYEQYF.

This clone was detected only a few times. CDR3 DNA sequence: TGTGCCAGCAGCTTAGGATTAGATACGCAGTATTTT. Its protein is CASSLGLDTQYF. V and J are TRBV7-3 and TRBJ2-3; D gene uncertain. Per germline, CDR1 SGHTA and CDR2 FQGTGA. V was pared by 2 bases and J by 5 bases, with 5 bases between. This CDR3 has 12 residues.

This chain connects TRBV27 to TRBJ1-5; D is unresolved. CDR1 MNHEY and CDR2 SMNVEV come from the germline V gene (reference sequence). V lost 4 bases and J 7 bases, leaving 11 bases between the germline ends. CDR3 length: 13 amino acids. As DNA, the CDR3 is TGTGCCAGCAGTTCGCTTGCCGGCCAGCCCCAGCATTTT. This gives the protein CASSSLAGQPQHF.

The V and J genes are TRBV7-2 and TRBJ2-6, with D possibly matching TRBD1 (6 bases). The CDR3 is made up of 15 amino acids. Trimming took off 11 bases at V and 2 bases at J, with 16 bases between the two ends. Germline lookup yields CDR1 SGHTA and CDR2 FQGNSA. DNA of the CDR3: TGTGCCGTAACAGGGAGTCGAGCTGGGGCCAACGTCCTGACTTTC. This codes for CAVTGSRAGANVLTF.

This clone was detected only once. The chain has TRBV18 and TRBJ2-5; maybe TRBD2 (6 bases). CDR1 is KGHSH and CDR2 is LQKENI in the germline V gene. This CDR3 is 14 amino acids long. Trimming took off 6 bases at V and 4 bases at J, with 15 bases between the two ends. The CDR3 loop is CASSPSGVLETQYF. In DNA, the CDR3 is TGTGCCAGCTCGCCGTCGGGAGTTCTAGAGACCCAGTACTTC.

In DNA form, the CDR3 reads TGTGCCAGCAGCTTATATCGCGCAAACACCATATATTTT. It specifies CASSLYRANTIYF. The chain links TRBV11-2 to TRBJ1-3, with D hard to call. Germline CDR1 SGHAT, CDR2 FQNNGV. Trimming left V 2 bases short and J 6 bases short, with 8 bases between. The CDR3 spans 13 residues.

The chain employs TRBV5-6 and TRBJ2-2; D uncertain. Per the germline V gene, CDR1 is SGHDT and CDR2 is YYEEEE. The CDR3 has 13 residues. V was shortened by 0 bases and J by 7 bases, with 7 bases between the two germline ends. This CDR3 is CASSLGFLGELFF. CDR3 coding DNA: TGTGCCAGCAGCTTGGGATTTCTCGGGGAGCTGTTTTTT.

This clone has only a few counts. V gene TRBV7-6 combines with J gene TRBJ2-5, with D possibly TRBD2 on 5 matching bases. V shed 5 bases and J shed 7 bases, with 23 bases lying between them. The CDR3 length is 16 residues. Germline V CDR1 and CDR2: SGHVS, FNYEAQ. The CDR3 sequence is CASSATEPVGMATQYF. In nucleotides, the CDR3 is TGTGCCAGCAGCGCCACAGAACCGGTCGGGATGGCGACCCAGTACTTC.

The DNA of the CDR3 is TGTGCCAGCAGCCTCAGCACTAGCGGGACATGGCACACCGGGGAGCTGTTTTTT. It yields the protein CASSLSTSGTWHTGELFF. The chain has TRBV11-2 and TRBJ2-2, with 10 bases fitting TRBD2. The J segment lost 3 bases and the V segment lost 5 bases, leaving 12 bases of the junction unmatched. The germline V gene has CDR1 SGHAT and CDR2 FQNNGV. The CDR3 has 18 amino acids.

V is TRBV11-2 and J is TRBJ2-1, with 15 bases matching TRBD2. The CDR3 has 18 residues. In germline, CDR1 is SGHAT, CDR2 FQNNGV. Unmatched junction bases numbered 6, after V lost 4 bases and J lost 2 bases. The CDR3 sequence: CASSWTSGGVSTYNEQFF. The CDR3 DNA sequence: TGTGCCAGCAGCTGGACTAGCGGGGGGGTTTCAACCTACAATGAGCAGTTCTTC.

This sequence joins TRBV2 and TRBJ2-2; D perhaps matches TRBD1 (6 bases). Germline V CDR1 and CDR2: SNHLY, FYNNEI. The CDR3 extends over 14 amino acids. V gave up 4 bases and J gave up 6 bases, with 12 bases separating them. The CDR3 nucleotides are TGTGCCAGCAGTGTTGAACAGGGTGCCGGGGAGCTGTTTTTT. Residues: CASSVEQGAGELFF.